The source of this T cell receptor (beta chain) is a study of chemoradiotherapy in HPV16-positive cancers. This CDR3 contains 14 residues. Germline values: CDR1 SGHTA, CDR2 FQGNSA. V was clipped by 5 bases and J by 6 bases, with 14 bases between them. TCRdb keeps only in-frame clones here, not all; method: immunoSEQ multiplex PCR. The sample lists more than 20,000 clones, roughly 86% occurring once. The chain couples TRBV7-2 to TRBJ2-1, with D possibly TRBD2 on 6 matching bases. This TCR was sampled from a human donor with HPV-associated anogenital cancer. Sample: blood, taken from a patient who underwent chemoradiotherapy. The CDR3 reads CASSPLDYSNEQFF. CDR3 nucleotides: TGTGCCAGCAGCCCGTTGGACTATTCCAATGAGCAGTTCTTC.